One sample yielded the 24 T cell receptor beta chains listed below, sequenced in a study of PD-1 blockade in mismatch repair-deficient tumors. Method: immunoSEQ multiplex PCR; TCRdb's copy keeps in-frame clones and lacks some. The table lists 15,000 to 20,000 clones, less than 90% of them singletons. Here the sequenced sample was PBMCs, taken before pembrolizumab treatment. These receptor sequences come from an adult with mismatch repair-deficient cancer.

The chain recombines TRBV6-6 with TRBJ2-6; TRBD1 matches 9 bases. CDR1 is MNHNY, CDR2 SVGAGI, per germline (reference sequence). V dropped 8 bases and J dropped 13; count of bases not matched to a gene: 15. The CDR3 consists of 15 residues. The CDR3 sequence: CASLGRSGDRVVLTF. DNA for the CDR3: TGTGCCAGCCTAGGTCGGAGCGGGGACAGGGTGGTCCTGACTTTC.

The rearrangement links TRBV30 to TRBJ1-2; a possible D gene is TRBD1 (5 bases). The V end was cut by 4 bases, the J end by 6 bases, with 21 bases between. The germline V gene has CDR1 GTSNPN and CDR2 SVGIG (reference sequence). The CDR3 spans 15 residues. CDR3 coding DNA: TGTGCCTGGACAGACTTTCGCAGGGTTCGTGATGGCTACACCTTC. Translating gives CAWTDFRRVRDGYTF. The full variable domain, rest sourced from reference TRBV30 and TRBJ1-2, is SQTIHQWPATLVQPVGSPLSLECTVEGTSNPNLYWYRQAAGRGLQLLFYSVGIGQISSEVPQNLSASRPQDRQFILSSKKLLLSDSGFYLCAWTDFRRVRDGYTFGSGTRLTVV.

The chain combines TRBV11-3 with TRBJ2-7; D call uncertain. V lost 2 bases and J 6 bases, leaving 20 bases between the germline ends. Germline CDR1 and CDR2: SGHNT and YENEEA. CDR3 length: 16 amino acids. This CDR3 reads CASSLRSWGTWSEQYF. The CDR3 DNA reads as TGTGCCAGCAGCTTACGAAGTTGGGGTACTTGGTCCGAGCAGTACTTC.

The CDR3 region is CASRTNFWEGHEQYF. Here the CDR3 DNA reads TGTGCCAGCAGAACTAACTTTTGGGAGGGACACGAGCAGTACTTC. The chain links TRBV6-6 to TRBJ2-7; 7 nucleotides line up with TRBD2. Germline loops: CDR1 MNHNY, CDR2 SVGAGI (reference sequence). This CDR3 comprises 15 residues. Trimming removed 6 bases from V and 5 bases from J; junction bases left unmatched: 13.

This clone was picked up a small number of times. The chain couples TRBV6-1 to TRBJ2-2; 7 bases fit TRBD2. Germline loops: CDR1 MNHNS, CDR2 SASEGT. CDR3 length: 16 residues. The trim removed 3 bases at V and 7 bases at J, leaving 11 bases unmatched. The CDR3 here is CASSEGGTTEVGELFF. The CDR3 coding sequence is TGTGCCAGCAGTGAGGGGGGGACGACAGAGGTCGGGGAGCTGTTTTTT.

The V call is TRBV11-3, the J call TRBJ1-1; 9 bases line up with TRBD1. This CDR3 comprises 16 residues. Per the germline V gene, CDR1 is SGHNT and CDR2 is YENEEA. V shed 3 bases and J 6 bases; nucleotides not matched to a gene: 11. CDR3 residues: CASSFVEGQGTPEAFF. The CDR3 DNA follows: TGTGCCAGCAGCTTCGTCGAAGGACAGGGGACACCTGAAGCTTTCTTT.

The CDR3 sequence is CAWSQSSGIAYEQYF. The CDR3 DNA follows: TGTGCCTGGAGTCAGTCTAGCGGGATCGCCTACGAGCAGTACTTC. The gene calls are TRBV30 and TRBJ2-7, with 9 bases aligning to TRBD2. This CDR3 has 15 amino acids. Germline CDR1 is GTSNPN and CDR2 is SVGIG (reference sequence). The ends lost 2 bases at V and 2 bases at J; junction bases unmatched: 7.

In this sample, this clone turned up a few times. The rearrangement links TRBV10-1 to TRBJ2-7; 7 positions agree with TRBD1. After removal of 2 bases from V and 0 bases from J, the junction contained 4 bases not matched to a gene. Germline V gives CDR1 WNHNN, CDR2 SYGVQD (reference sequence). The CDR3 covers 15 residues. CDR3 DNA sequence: TGCGCCAGCAGTGAGGGGGCAGGGGGCTCCTACGAGCAGTACTTC. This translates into CASSEGAGGSYEQYF.

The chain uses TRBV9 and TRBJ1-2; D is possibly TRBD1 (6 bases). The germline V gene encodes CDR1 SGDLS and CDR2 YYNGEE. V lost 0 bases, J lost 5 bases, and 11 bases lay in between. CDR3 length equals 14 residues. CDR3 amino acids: CASSVGGADYGYTF. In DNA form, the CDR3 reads TGTGCCAGCAGCGTAGGGGGGGCGGATTATGGCTACACCTTC. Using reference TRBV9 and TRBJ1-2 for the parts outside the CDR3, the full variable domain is DSGVTQTPKHLITATGQRVTLRCSPRSGDLSVYWYQQSLDQGLQFLIQYYNGEERAKGNILERFSAQQFPDLHSELNLSSLELGDSALYFCASSVGGADYGYTFGSGTRLTVV.

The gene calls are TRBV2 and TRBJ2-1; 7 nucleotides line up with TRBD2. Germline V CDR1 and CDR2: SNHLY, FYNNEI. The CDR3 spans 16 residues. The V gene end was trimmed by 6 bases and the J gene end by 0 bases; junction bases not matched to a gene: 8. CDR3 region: CASSPSSGRSYNEQFF. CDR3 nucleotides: TGTGCCAGCAGCCCCTCTAGCGGCCGCTCCTACAATGAGCAGTTCTTC. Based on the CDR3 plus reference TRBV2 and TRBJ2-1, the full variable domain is EPEVTQTPSHQVTQMGQEVILRCVPISNHLYFYWYRQILGQKVEFLVSFYNNEISEKSEIFDDQFSVERPDGSNFTLKIRSTKLEDSAMYFCASSPSSGRSYNEQFFGPGTRLTVL.

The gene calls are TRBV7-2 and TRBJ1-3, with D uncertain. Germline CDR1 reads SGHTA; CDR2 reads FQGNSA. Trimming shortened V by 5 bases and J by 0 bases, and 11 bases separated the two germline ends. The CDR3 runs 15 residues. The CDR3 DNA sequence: TGTGCCAGCAGCGAACGGGTCAGCTCTGGAAACACCATATATTTT. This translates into CASSERVSSGNTIYF.

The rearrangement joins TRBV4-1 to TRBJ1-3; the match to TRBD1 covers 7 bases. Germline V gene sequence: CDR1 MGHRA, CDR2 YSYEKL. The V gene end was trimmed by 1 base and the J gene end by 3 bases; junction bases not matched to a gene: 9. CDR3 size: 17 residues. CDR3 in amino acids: CASSQVVSDRFGNTIYF. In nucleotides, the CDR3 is TGCGCCAGCAGCCAAGTTGTCTCGGACAGGTTTGGAAACACCATATATTTT.

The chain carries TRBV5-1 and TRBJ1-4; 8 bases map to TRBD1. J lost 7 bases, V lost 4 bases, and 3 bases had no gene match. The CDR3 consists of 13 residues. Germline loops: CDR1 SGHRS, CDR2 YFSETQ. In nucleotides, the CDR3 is TGCGCCAGCAGCGTAGACAGGGGTGAAAAACTGTTTTTT. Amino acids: CASSVDRGEKLFF.

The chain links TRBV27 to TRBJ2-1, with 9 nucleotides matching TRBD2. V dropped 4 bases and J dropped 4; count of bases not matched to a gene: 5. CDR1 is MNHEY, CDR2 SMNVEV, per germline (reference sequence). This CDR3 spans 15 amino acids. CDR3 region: CASSYSSGSYNEQFF. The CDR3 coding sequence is TGTGCCAGCAGTTATAGTAGCGGGAGTTACAATGAGCAGTTCTTC.

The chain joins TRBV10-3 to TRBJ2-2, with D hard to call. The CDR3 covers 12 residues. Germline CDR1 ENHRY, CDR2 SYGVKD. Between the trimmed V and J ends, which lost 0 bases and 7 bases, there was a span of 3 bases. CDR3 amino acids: CAISESRGELFF. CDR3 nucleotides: TGTGCCATCAGTGAGTCGCGCGGGGAGCTGTTTTTT.

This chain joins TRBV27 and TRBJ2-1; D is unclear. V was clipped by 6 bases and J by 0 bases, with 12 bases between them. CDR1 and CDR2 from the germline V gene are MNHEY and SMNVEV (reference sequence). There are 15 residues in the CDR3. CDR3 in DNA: TGTGCCAGCAGCGTGCTCCCACTCTCCTACAATGAGCAGTTCTTC. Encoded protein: CASSVLPLSYNEQFF.

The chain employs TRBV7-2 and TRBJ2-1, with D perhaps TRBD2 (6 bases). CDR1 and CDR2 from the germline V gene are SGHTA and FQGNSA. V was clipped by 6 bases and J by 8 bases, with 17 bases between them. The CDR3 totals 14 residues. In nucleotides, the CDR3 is TGTGCCAGCAGGATACCGGGACTGGGGGATGAGCAGTTCTTC. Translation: CASRIPGLGDEQFF. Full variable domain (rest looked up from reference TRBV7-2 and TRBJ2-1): GAGVSQSPSNKVTEKGKDVELRCDPISGHTALYWYRQSLGQGLEFLIYFQGNSAPDKSGLPSDRFSAERTGGSVSTLTIQRTQQEDSAVYLCASRIPGLGDEQFFGPGTRLTVL.

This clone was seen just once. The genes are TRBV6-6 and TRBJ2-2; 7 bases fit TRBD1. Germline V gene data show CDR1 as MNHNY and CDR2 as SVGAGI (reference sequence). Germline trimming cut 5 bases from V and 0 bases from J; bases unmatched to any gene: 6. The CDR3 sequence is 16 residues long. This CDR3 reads CASSPRDSANTGELFF. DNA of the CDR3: TGTGCCAGCAGTCCCCGGGACAGCGCGAACACCGGGGAGCTGTTTTTT.

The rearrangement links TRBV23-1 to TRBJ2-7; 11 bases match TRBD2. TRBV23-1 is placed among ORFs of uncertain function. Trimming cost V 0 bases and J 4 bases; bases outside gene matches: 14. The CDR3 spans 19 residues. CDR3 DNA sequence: TGCGCCAGCAGTCAATCGAAATCGTCCGTAGCGGGAGGGAGATACGAGCAGTACTTC. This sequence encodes CASSQSKSSVAGGRYEQYF.

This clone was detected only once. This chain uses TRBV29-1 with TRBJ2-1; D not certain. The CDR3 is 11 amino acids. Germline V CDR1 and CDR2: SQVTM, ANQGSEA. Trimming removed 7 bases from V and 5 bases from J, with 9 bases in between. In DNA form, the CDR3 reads TGCAGCGCTGGGCCTAACAATGAGCAGTTCTTC. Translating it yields CSAGPNNEQFF.

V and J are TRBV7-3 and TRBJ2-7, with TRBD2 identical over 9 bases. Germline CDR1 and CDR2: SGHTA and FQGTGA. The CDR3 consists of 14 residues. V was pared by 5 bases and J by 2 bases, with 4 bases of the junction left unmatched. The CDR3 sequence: CASSAASGTYEQYF. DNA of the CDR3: TGTGCCAGCAGCGCGGCTAGCGGGACCTACGAGCAGTACTTC.

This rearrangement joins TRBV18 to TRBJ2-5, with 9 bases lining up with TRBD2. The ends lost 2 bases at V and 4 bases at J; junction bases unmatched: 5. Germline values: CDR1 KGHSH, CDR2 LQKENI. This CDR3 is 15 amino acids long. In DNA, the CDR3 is TGTGCCAGCTCACCAGCGCAACTAGCGGGAGAGACCCAGTACTTC. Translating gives CASSPAQLAGETQYF.

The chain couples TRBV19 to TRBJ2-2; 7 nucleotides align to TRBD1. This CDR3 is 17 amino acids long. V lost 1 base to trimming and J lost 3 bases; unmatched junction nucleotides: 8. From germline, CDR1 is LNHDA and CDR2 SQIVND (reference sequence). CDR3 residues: CASSIADRVWYTGELFF. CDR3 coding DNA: TGTGCCAGTAGTATAGCTGACAGGGTATGGTACACCGGGGAGCTGTTTTTT.

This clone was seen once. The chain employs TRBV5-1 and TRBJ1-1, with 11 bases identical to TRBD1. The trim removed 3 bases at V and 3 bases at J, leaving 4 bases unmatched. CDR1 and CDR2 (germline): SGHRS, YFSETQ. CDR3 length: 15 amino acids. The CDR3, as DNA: TGCGCCAGCAGCTCCGGGACAGGGGGTTACACTGAAGCTTTCTTT. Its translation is CASSSGTGGYTEAFF.